A single sample is the source of the 15 T cell receptor beta chains below, sequenced in a study. TCRdb re-analysed the 5' RACE reads in MiXCR, keeping a single row per CDR3 protein. The sample holds about 41,000 distinct CDR3 sequences; 25% to 30% are singletons and the top ten take 3.7%. The sequencing input was memory CD4+ T cells sorted from a lymph node. Described subset: memory CD4+ T cells, CD4+CD45RO+CD25-. The receptors here all came from a female donor with breast cancer.

V is TRBV7-9 and J is TRBJ2-5; 8 bases fit TRBD1. Germline CDR1 reads SEHNR; CDR2 reads FQNEAQ (reference sequence). Trimming removed 2 bases from V and 5 bases from J; junction bases left unmatched: 4. CDR3 size: 14 residues. The chain's CDR3 is CASSLQTGEETQYF. The DNA of the CDR3 is TGTGCCAGCAGCTTACAGACAGGGGAGGAGACCCAGTACTTC. The full variable domain, completed using reference TRBV7-9 and TRBJ2-5, is DTGVSQNPRHKITKRGQNVTFRCDPISEHNRLYWYRQTLGQGPEFLTYFQNEAQLEKSRLLSDRFSAERPKGSFSTLEIQRTEQGDSAMYLCASSLQTGEETQYFGPGTRLLVL.

The V call is TRBV28, the J call TRBJ2-7; D is uncertain. Trimming shortened V by 3 bases and J by 2 bases, and 14 bases separated the two germline ends. Germline CDR1 is MDHEN and CDR2 is SYDVKM. The CDR3 sequence is 15 residues long. CDR3 coding DNA: TGTGCCAGCAGTTTCGTACAGTCCATAGCCTACGAGCAGTACTTC. Protein product: CASSFVQSIAYEQYF.

This chain connects TRBV9 to TRBJ2-7, with a possible D match to TRBD1 (5 bases). This CDR3 is built from 16 residues. Germline CDR1 is SGDLS and CDR2 is YYNGEE. V lost 2 bases and J 2 bases, leaving 17 bases between the germline ends. The CDR3 here is CASSVGATPDPYEQYF. CDR3 coding DNA: TGTGCCAGCAGCGTTGGGGCGACGCCCGACCCCTACGAGCAGTACTTC.

In its sample, this clonotype was seen many times. The chain employs TRBV6-1 and TRBJ1-5; no reliable D call. This CDR3 contains 15 residues. The ends were cut back, 6 bases at V and 7 bases at J, with 19 bases in the middle. Germline-derived CDR1 and CDR2 are MNHNS and SASEGT. The CDR3 protein is CASREGLWVSQPQHF. In DNA form, the CDR3 reads TGTGCCAGCAGGGAGGGCCTTTGGGTCAGCCAGCCCCAGCATTTT.

This clonotype was detected a few times. The V call is TRBV24-1, the J call TRBJ2-5; perhaps TRBD2 as D (5 bases). The germline V gene has CDR1 KGHDR and CDR2 SFDVKD. The CDR3 contains 13 residues. V dropped 0 bases and J dropped 4 bases, with 5 bases sitting between them. The CDR3 reads CATSDLSGETQYF. Here the CDR3 DNA reads TGTGCCACCAGTGATTTGAGCGGAGAGACCCAGTACTTC.

This clonotype was recorded many times. This chain links TRBV20-1 with TRBJ2-3; D not resolved. The germline V gene encodes CDR1 DFQATT and CDR2 SNEGSKA (reference sequence). CDR3 length: 14 residues. Trimming took 7 bases from V and 3 from J, leaving 17 bases between them. The CDR3 region is CSGTLDPWTDTQYF. The CDR3 coding sequence is TGCAGTGGGACCCTTGATCCCTGGACAGATACGCAGTATTTT.

The chain carries TRBV27 and TRBJ1-5; unclear D gene. From germline, CDR1 is MNHEY and CDR2 SMNVEV (reference sequence). The ends were cut back, 3 bases at V and 6 bases at J, with 9 bases in the middle. The CDR3 is 13 residues long. CDR3 DNA: TGTGCCAGCAGTTTGGCGTCGGGTCAGCCCCAGCATTTT. It is translated as CASSLASGQPQHF.

This clonotype showed up many times. One end of the junction does not line up with germline, which may come from a read error. CDR3 nucleotide sequence: TGTGCCACCAGCGACCTCACCGGGGAGCTGTTTTTT. This codes for CATSDLTGELFF. This chain joins TRBV7-9 and TRBJ2-2, with D unresolved. Germline V lookup: CDR1 SEHNR, CDR2 FQNEAQ (reference sequence). The CDR3 is 12 amino acids.

The rearrangement joins TRBV20-1 to TRBJ2-7, with 8 bases aligning to TRBD2. Germline CDR1 DFQATT, CDR2 SNEGSKA (reference sequence). CDR3 length: 14 residues. J gave up 5 bases and V 5 bases, and 11 bases lay outside the gene matches. The CDR3 spells CSAPKEREINEQYF. The CDR3, as DNA: TGCAGTGCTCCCAAGGAGCGGGAGATCAACGAGCAGTACTTC.

V usage is TRBV27 and J usage is TRBJ2-3; 12 bases match TRBD2. Germline V lookup: CDR1 MNHEY, CDR2 SMNVEV (reference sequence). The CDR3 has 17 amino acids. V shed 1 base, J shed 0 bases, and the junction held 2 bases outside the gene matches. DNA of the CDR3: TGTGCCAGCAGTTTATTGGGGACTAGCGGGAGCACAGATACGCAGTATTTT. Translating gives CASSLLGTSGSTDTQYF.

This clonotype was seen ten or more times. The rearrangement links TRBV6-2 or TRBV6-3 to TRBJ2-3, with D unresolved. V dropped 5 bases and J dropped 0 bases, with 9 bases sitting between them. The germline gives CDR1 MNHEY, CDR2 SVGEGT. The CDR3 consists of 14 residues. The CDR3 DNA sequence: TGTGCCAGCAGTCTCACCGCCAGCACAGATACGCAGTATTTT. This encodes CASSLTASTDTQYF.

This clonotype was detected a few times. The rearrangement uses TRBV24-1 and TRBJ2-1; the match to TRBD2 covers 14 bases. Germline assignment: CDR1 KGHDR and CDR2 SFDVKD. There are 16 residues in the CDR3. Losses at the gene ends were 2 bases for V and 8 bases for J; bases not matched to a gene: 4. CDR3 DNA sequence: TGTGCCACCAGTGATTGGGGGACTAGCGGGAGCGATGAGCAGTTCTTC. This gives the protein CATSDWGTSGSDEQFF.

Only a few counts were recorded for this clonotype. The V and J genes are TRBV12-3 or TRBV12-4 and TRBJ2-5, with TRBD1 matching over 8 bases. Losses at the gene ends were 3 bases for V and 4 bases for J; bases not matched to a gene: 4. The CDR3 is made up of 14 amino acids. Here the CDR3 reads CASSFLDRAETQYF. Here the CDR3 DNA reads TGTGCCAGCAGTTTCTTGGACAGGGCAGAGACCCAGTACTTC.

This clonotype has ten or more counts. This rearrangement joins TRBV20-1 to TRBJ2-1, with D perhaps assigned TRBD1 or TRBD2 (6 bases each). Germline V gene data show CDR1 as DFQATT and CDR2 as SNEGSKA (reference sequence). With 3 bases removed from V and 8 bases from J, the gap between germline ends came to 14 bases. The CDR3 length is 13 residues. The CDR3 nucleotides are TGCAGTGCTAGGAGGTCCGGGGGCGATGAGCAGTTCTTC. Encoded protein: CSARRSGGDEQFF.

This clonotype was detected a few times. This sequence joins TRBV29-1 and TRBJ2-3, with a weak D call TRBD1 (5 bases). V was trimmed by 4 bases and J by 0 bases, leaving 8 bases between them. Germline CDR1 SQVTM, CDR2 ANQGSEA. CDR3 size: 13 residues. The CDR3 here is CSVVRTSTDTQYF. The CDR3 bases are TGCAGCGTTGTAAGGACAAGCACAGATACGCAGTATTTT.